The next 19 T cell receptor beta chains were all read from a single sample in a study of blood T cell repertoires in COVID-19. The data were produced by immunoSEQ multiplex PCR, yet TCRdb's version contains in-frame clones alone and is incomplete. The top ten hold over 9.5% of the sample, which has about 210,000 clones, more than 75% seen once. Sequencing was done on a sample of peripheral blood. The receptors shown here come from a woman in her thirties or forties with acute or convalescent COVID-19.

This chain links TRBV12-5 with TRBJ2-7; no firm D call. The CDR3 totals 17 residues. V lost 2 bases to trimming and J lost 2 bases, with 19 bases between them. From germline, CDR1 is LGHNT and CDR2 FRNRAP. The CDR3 loop is CASGLPSSGPRPYEQYF. CDR3 nucleotides: TGTGCTAGTGGTTTGCCCTCCAGTGGGCCCCGGCCCTACGAGCAGTACTTC. Using reference TRBV12-5 and TRBJ2-7 for the parts outside the CDR3, the full variable domain is DARVTQTPRHKVTEMGQEVTMRCQPILGHNTVFWYRQTMMQGLELLAYFRNRAPLDDSGMPKDRFSAEMPDATLATLKIQPSEPRDSAVYFCASGLPSSGPRPYEQYFGPGTRLTVT.

The J gene is TRBJ1-2, the V gene TRBV27; a weak D match, TRBD1 (5 bases). Germline V gives CDR1 MNHEY, CDR2 SMNVEV (reference sequence). Trimming stripped 2 bases from V and 8 bases from J, with 12 bases between. The CDR3 totals 13 residues. In DNA, the CDR3 is TGTGCCAGCAGTTTAAAGCCCGGGGGGGGCTACACCTTC. It encodes CASSLKPGGGYTF.

J is TRBJ2-4 and V is TRBV3-1 (or the pseudogene TRBV3-2); 9 bases are shared with TRBD1. CDR3 length: 17 amino acids. V was clipped by 4 bases and J by 4 bases; unmatched bases: 11. CDR1 and CDR2 (germline): LGHDT, YNNKEL (reference sequence). The DNA for the CDR3 is TGTGCCAGCAGCCCCGGGATGGGACAGGGCCGAAAAAACATTCAGTACTTC. It yields the protein CASSPGMGQGRKNIQYF.

The chain combines TRBV14 with TRBJ2-1; 10 nucleotides align to TRBD1. From germline, CDR1 is SGHDN and CDR2 FVKESK. V trimming: 5 bases; J trimming: 4 bases; junction bases outside the gene matches: 5. The CDR3 is 15 amino acids. The CDR3 DNA is TGTGCCAGCAGCGCCCGGGACAGGGGATACAATGAGCAGTTCTTC. It encodes CASSARDRGYNEQFF.

The gene calls are TRBV5-6 and TRBJ1-1; perhaps TRBD1 as D (6 bases). The CDR3 runs 15 residues. Germline V gene lookup returns CDR1 SGHDT and CDR2 YYEEEE. Trimming cost V 3 bases and J 3 bases, with 15 bases left between them. CDR3 bases: TGTGCCAGCAGCTGGGTAAGGGACACCTACACTGAAGCTTTCTTT. This gives the protein CASSWVRDTYTEAFF.

This clone has only a few counts. The V call is TRBV9, the J call TRBJ2-7; D ambiguous. CDR3 size: 16 residues. Germline V gives CDR1 SGDLS, CDR2 YYNGEE. The V gene lost 0 bases and the J gene lost 0 bases, with 13 bases spanning the gap. Here the CDR3 DNA reads TGTGCCAGCAGCGTAGTTCCGGAAAGGAGCTCCTACGAGCAGTACTTC. Translated: CASSVVPERSSYEQYF.

This clone was counted only a few times. The chain has TRBV7-8 and TRBJ1-1; 9 positions agree with TRBD1. V lost 4 bases to trimming and J lost 7 bases; unmatched junction nucleotides: 7. CDR1 SGHVS and CDR2 FQNEAQ come from the germline V gene. The CDR3 has 14 residues. This CDR3 is CASSSVDRGFEAFF. The CDR3 DNA sequence: TGTGCCAGCAGCTCCGTAGACAGGGGGTTTGAAGCTTTCTTT.

V is TRBV7-9 and J is TRBJ2-7; 9 bases are a match to TRBD1. CDR1 SEHNR and CDR2 FQNEAQ come from the germline V gene (reference sequence). The CDR3 sequence is 12 residues long. V was pared by 6 bases and J by 5 bases, with 2 bases of the junction left unmatched. Here the CDR3 reads CASRGTGNEQYF. The CDR3 DNA is TGTGCCAGCAGGGGGACAGGGAACGAGCAGTACTTC.

The chain recombines TRBV2 with TRBJ2-7; TRBD1 aligns across 8 bases. V lost 2 bases and J lost 0; bases outside the gene matches: 6. This CDR3 spans 16 amino acids. Looked up from germline, CDR1 is SNHLY and CDR2 is FYNNEI. The CDR3 sequence is CASSELRQGSSYEQYF. The CDR3 DNA is TGTGCCAGCAGTGAACTCAGACAGGGGAGCTCCTACGAGCAGTACTTC.

This rearrangement joins TRBV5-1 to TRBJ2-1; 16 bases map to TRBD2. This CDR3 is built from 19 residues. Germline V lookup: CDR1 SGHRS, CDR2 YFSETQ. J was trimmed by 5 bases and V by 1 base; bases with no gene match: 9. The CDR3 coding sequence is TGCGCCAGCAGCTTGTCGGGGACTAGCGGGAGGGGGAGCAACAATGAGCAGTTCTTC. Translation: CASSLSGTSGRGSNNEQFF.

The chain uses TRBV24-1 and TRBJ2-7; 9 bases are shared with TRBD2. CDR1 KGHDR and CDR2 SFDVKD come from the germline V gene. The CDR3 spans 17 residues. With V trimmed by 9 bases and J by 0 bases, 14 bases remained unmatched. CDR3 DNA: TGTGCCACCCCTGAGGGGCTAGCGGGGACCGCCTCCTACGAGCAGTACTTC. It yields the protein CATPEGLAGTASYEQYF.

The chain links TRBV18 to TRBJ2-1; TRBD2 agrees at 8 bases. This CDR3 is 15 amino acids long. Germline V lookup: CDR1 KGHSH, CDR2 LQKENI. The junction had 3 bases not matched to a gene; V was cut back by 5 bases and J by 0 bases. The CDR3 is CASSVAGGSYNEQFF. The CDR3 bases are TGTGCCAGCTCAGTTGCGGGGGGCTCCTACAATGAGCAGTTCTTC.

The V call is TRBV13, the J call TRBJ2-3, with D possibly being TRBD2 (5 bases). The V end was cut by 1 base, the J end by 5 bases, with 10 bases between. The CDR3 runs to 14 residues. Germline assignment: CDR1 PRHDT and CDR2 FYEKMQ (reference sequence). The CDR3 DNA reads as TGTGCCAGCAGCTTAGCGGGAACCCTAGATACGCAGTATTTT. As protein: CASSLAGTLDTQYF.

This rearrangement joins TRBV7-9 to TRBJ1-3; 7 nucleotides align to TRBD1. This CDR3 spans 16 amino acids. Trimming cost V 5 bases and J 0 bases; bases outside gene matches: 7. Germline values: CDR1 SEHNR, CDR2 FQNEAQ (reference sequence). The CDR3 DNA reads as TGTGCCAGCAGCACTAGACAGGGCAACTCTGGAAACACCATATATTTT. Translated: CASSTRQGNSGNTIYF.

This chain links TRBV3-1 (or the pseudogene TRBV3-2) with TRBJ2-7, with a possible D match to TRBD2 (7 bases). Trimming removed 0 bases at V and 7 bases at J, with 19 bases between. This CDR3 spans 16 amino acids. In germline, CDR1 is LGHDT, CDR2 YNNKEL (reference sequence). CDR3 in DNA: TGTGCCAGCAGCCAAGAAGGGGGGGGTCCTCTGGGAGAGCAGTACTTC. It yields the protein CASSQEGGGPLGEQYF.

The rearrangement joins TRBV2 to TRBJ2-7; D may be TRBD1 (5 bases). The CDR3 has 16 amino acids. CDR1 and CDR2 from the germline V gene are SNHLY and FYNNEI. V gave up 7 bases and J gave up 6 bases, with 25 bases separating them. CDR3 DNA: TGTGCCAGCACCCCCGTCGACAGAGCTATCCTGGGCGAGCAGTACTTC. Translating it yields CASTPVDRAILGEQYF.

CDR3 sequence: CASRVVEQGGELFF. CDR3 in DNA: TGTGCCAGCAGAGTCGTCGAGCAGGGCGGGGAGCTGTTTTTT. J is TRBJ2-2 and V is TRBV6-4; TRBD1 might be the D (5 bases). Germline CDR1 reads MRHNA; CDR2 reads SNTAGT. There are 14 residues in the CDR3. Between the trimmed V and J ends, which lost 6 bases and 7 bases, there was a span of 15 bases.

The V call is TRBV11-3, the J call TRBJ2-1; no clear D gene. CDR1 and CDR2 from the germline V gene are SGHNT and YENEEA. V was shortened by 4 bases and J by 6 bases, with 16 bases between the two germline ends. There are 15 residues in the CDR3. This CDR3 reads CASSSPTSMANEQFF. DNA of the CDR3: TGTGCCAGCAGCTCCCCAACCTCCATGGCCAATGAGCAGTTCTTC.

The J gene is TRBJ1-5, the V gene TRBV4-1; TRBD1 aligns across 8 bases. The germline V gene encodes CDR1 MGHRA and CDR2 YSYEKL. The CDR3 extends over 14 amino acids. V gave up 4 bases and J gave up 7 bases; unmatched junction bases: 6. CDR3 amino acids: CASSLGQGWQPQHF. DNA for the CDR3: TGCGCCAGCAGCCTTGGACAGGGTTGGCAGCCCCAGCATTTT.